The present T cell receptor (beta chain) was sequenced within a study of blood T cell repertoires in COVID-19. Authors' processing steps: From reference gene primer amplification, estimates of nucleated cell counts were derived. Sequenced by immunoSEQ multiplex PCR; TCRdb stores in-frame clones only, minus some. The D gene and trimming were derived from the DNA, and the V and J assignments and clone size from that table. The sample has around 250,000 clones, 65% to 90% seen once. This clone was recorded once. The germline V gene encodes CDR1 LGHNT and CDR2 FRNRAP. V was shortened by 2 bases and J by 5 bases, with 15 bases between the two germline ends. The CDR3 is made up of 16 amino acids.

Sequenced input: peripheral blood. The chain recombines TRBV12-5 with TRBJ2-2; tentative D call: TRBD1 (6 bases). This clonotype originated in a man aged 45 to 65 with active or convalescent COVID-19. The CDR3 coding sequence is TGTGCTAGTGGTTTGCAGACAGGAAGTAAGACCGGGGAGCTGTTTTTT. Protein sequence: CASGLQTGSKTGELFF.